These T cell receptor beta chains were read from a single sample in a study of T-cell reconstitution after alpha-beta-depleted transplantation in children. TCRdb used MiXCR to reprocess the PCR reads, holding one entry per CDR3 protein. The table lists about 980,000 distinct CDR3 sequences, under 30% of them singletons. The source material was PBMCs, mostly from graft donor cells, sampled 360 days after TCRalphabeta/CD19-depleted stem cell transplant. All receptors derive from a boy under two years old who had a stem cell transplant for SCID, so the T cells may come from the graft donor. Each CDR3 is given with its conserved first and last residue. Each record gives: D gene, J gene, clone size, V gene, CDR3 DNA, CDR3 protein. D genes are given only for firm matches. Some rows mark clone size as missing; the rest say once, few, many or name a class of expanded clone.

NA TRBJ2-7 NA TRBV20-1 TGCAGTGCTAGAGCGGGGTTGACTGTGGACTACGAGCAGTACTTC CSARAGLTVDYEQYF
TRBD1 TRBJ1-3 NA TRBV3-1 TGTGCCAGCAGCCACGTGAATCACAGGGGGACTGGAAACACCATATATTTT CASSHVNHRGTGNTIYF
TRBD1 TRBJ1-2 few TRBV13 TGTGCCAGCAGCACCCGGGACAGCTATGGCTACACCTTC CASSTRDSYGYTF
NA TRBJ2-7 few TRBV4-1 TGCGCCAGCAGCCAAGACGGACAGCTCAGCTCCTACGAGCAGTACTTC CASSQDGQLSSYEQYF
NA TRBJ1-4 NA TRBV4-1 TGCGCCAGCAGCCAAGGAAGGAGGGGTGGAAAACTGTTTTTT CASSQGRRGGKLFF
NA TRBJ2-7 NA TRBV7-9 TGTGCCAGCAGCCCCTCCGGCGCCCTTAAGGCAAACGAGCAGTACTTC CASSPSGALKANEQYF
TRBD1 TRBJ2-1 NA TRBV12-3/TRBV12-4 TGTGCCAGCAGTTTAGGTACAGGGGGAAGCTCCTACAATGAGCAGTTCTTC CASSLGTGGSSYNEQFF
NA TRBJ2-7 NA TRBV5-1 TGCGCCAGCAGCTTGCGGGGGTTGGAAACCTACGAGCAGTACTTC CASSLRGLETYEQYF
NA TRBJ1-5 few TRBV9 TGTGCCAGCAGCCCTACTATGGGTGGGACCCAGCATTTT CASSPTMGGTQHF
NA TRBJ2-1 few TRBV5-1 TGCGCCAGTAACCGGGACGGGGACAATGAGCAGTTCTTC CASNRDGDNEQFF
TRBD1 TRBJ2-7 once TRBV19 TGTGCCAGCTCGATCCGGGACAGTCGCTACGAGCAGTACTTC CASSIRDSRYEQYF
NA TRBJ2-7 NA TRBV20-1 TGCAGTGCCCCCGCGATCGACCGATACACCTACGAGCAGTACTTC CSAPAIDRYTYEQYF
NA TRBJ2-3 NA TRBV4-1 TGCGCCAGCAGCTCGGTGTTAGGTACGCAGTATTTT CASSSVLGTQYF
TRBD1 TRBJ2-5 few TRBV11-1 TGTGCCAGCAGCCCTGAACCGGGACAGGGGCCGAATGGGGAGACCCAGTACTTC CASSPEPGQGPNGETQYF
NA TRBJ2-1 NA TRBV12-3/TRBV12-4 TGTGCCAGCAGTCCGCGACGGGGGCTCTATTCCTACAATGAGCAGTTCTTC CASSPRRGLYSYNEQFF
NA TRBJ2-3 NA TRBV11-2 TGTGCCAGCAGACCGGGGTTAGATACGCAGTATTTT CASRPGLDTQYF
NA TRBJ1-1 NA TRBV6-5 TGTGCCAGCAGTTACTCGGGGGCTCGTATCCCCACTGAAGCTTTCTTT CASSYSGARIPTEAFF
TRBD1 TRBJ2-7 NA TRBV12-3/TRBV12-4 TGTGCCAGCAGTTTGTCGCCCAGGGGGTACGAGCAGTACTTC CASSLSPRGYEQYF
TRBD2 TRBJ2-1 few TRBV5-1 TGCGCCAGCAGCTTAAGGGCGGGGGGCTCCTACAATGAGCAGTTCTTC CASSLRAGGSYNEQFF
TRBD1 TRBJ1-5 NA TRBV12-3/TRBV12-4 TGTGCCAGCAGTTTCAGTTTGGGACAGGGGTCACATCAGCCCCAGCATTTT CASSFSLGQGSHQPQHF
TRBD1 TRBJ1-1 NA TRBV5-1 TGCGCCAGCAGCTGGGGACAGGGAGGGGATGAAGCTTTCTTT CASSWGQGGDEAFF
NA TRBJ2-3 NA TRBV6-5 TGTGCCAGCAGTTACTCGGACCCTGTCCCCACAGATACGCAGTATTTT CASSYSDPVPTDTQYF
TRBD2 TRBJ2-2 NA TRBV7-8 TGTGCCAGCAGCCGCGGGGGGAAGGACACCGGGGAGCTGTTTTTT CASSRGGKDTGELFF
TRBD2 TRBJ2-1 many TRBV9 TGTGCCAGCAGCGTAGGGAAGGTAGCGGGAGGACCCTTCTCCTACAATGAGCAGTTCTTC CASSVGKVAGGPFSYNEQFF
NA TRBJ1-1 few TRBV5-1 TGCGCCAGCAGCCCGGGGGACACTTTCATGAACACTGAAGCTTTCTTT CASSPGDTFMNTEAFF
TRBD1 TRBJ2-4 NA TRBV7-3 TGTGCCAGCAGCTTAACGGGACAGGGACAAAACATTCAGTACTTC CASSLTGQGQNIQYF
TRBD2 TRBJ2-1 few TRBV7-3 TGTGCCAGCAGCTCCCCCGGGACTAGGCTGTTCTTC CASSSPGTRLFF
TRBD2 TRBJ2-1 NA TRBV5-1 TGCGCCAGCAGCCCCGGGACTAGCGGGGGGGTCTCCTACAATGAGCAGTTCTTC CASSPGTSGGVSYNEQFF
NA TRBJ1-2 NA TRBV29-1 TGCAGCGTTTCACAGGGCTATGGCTACACCTTC CSVSQGYGYTF
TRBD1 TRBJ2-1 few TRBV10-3 TGTGCCATCAGTGAGGGGACAGGGGGCTCCTACAATGAGCAGTTCTTC CAISEGTGGSYNEQFF
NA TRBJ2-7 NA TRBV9 TGTGCCAGCAGCGTAGACCGCCGACTAGACAGCTCCTACGAGCAGTACTTC CASSVDRRLDSSYEQYF
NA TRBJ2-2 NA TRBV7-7 TGTGCCAGTACTCGGGGCAGGGGCGGGGAGCTGTTTTTT CASTRGRGGELFF